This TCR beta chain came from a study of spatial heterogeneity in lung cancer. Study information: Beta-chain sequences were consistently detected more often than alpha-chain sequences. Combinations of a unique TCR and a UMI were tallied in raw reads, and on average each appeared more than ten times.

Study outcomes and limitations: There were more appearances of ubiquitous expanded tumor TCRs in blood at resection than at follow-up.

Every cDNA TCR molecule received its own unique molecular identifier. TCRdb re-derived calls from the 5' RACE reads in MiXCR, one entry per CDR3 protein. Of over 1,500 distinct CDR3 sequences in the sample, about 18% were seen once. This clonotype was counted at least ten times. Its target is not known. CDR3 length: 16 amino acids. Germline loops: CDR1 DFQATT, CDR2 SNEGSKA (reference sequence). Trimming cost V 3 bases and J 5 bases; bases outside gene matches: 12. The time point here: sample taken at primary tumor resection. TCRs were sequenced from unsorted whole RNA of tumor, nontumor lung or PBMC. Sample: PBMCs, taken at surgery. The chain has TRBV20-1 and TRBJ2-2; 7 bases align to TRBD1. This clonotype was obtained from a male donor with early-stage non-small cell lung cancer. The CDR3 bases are TGCAGTGCTAGCGGACAGGAACACTGGGGGACCGGGGAGCTGTTTTTT. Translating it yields CSASGQEHWGTGELFF.